The 28 T cell receptor beta chains listed next were all sequenced from one sample in a study of T-cell reconstitution after alpha-beta-depleted transplantation in children. TCRbeta library preparation incorporated unique molecular identifiers. TCRdb reprocessed the PCR reads with MiXCR, giving one entry per CDR3 protein. The table lists fewer than 700,000 distinct CDR3 sequences, under 15% of them singletons. The source material was PBMCs, mostly from graft donor cells, sampled 360 days after TCRalphabeta/CD19-depleted stem cell transplant. Receptors were obtained from a male patient between 10 and 17 years old who had a stem cell transplant for acute myeloid leukemia, so the T cells may come from the graft donor.

This clonotype came up a few times. The chain joins TRBV29-1 to TRBJ2-1; D possibly corresponds to TRBD1 (6 bases). Germline assignment: CDR1 SQVTM and CDR2 ANQGSEA. The CDR3 runs to 15 residues. V shed 4 bases and J shed 4 bases, with 17 bases lying between them. The DNA for the CDR3 is TGCAGCGTTGCGCTCCGGGACACCTCTTACAATGAGCAGTTCTTC. Translated: CSVALRDTSYNEQFF.

This clonotype was detected only a few times. J is TRBJ2-7 and V is TRBV28; tentative D call: TRBD1 (6 bases). The germline CDR1 and CDR2 sequences are MDHEN and SYDVKM. V was pared by 2 bases and J by 5 bases, with 10 bases between. The CDR3 totals 13 residues. Written as DNA, the CDR3 is TGTGCCAGCAGTTTACAGGGGTCTAACGAGCAGTACTTC. It codes for CASSLQGSNEQYF.

This clonotype was observed many times. The chain combines TRBV2 with TRBJ2-6; D ambiguous. This CDR3 comprises 13 residues. The ends were cut back, 7 bases at V and 1 base at J, with 5 bases in the middle. Germline V lookup: CDR1 SNHLY, CDR2 FYNNEI. The CDR3 DNA follows: TGTGCCAGCATTTGGTCTGGGGCCAACGTCCTGACTTTC. This sequence encodes CASIWSGANVLTF.

This clonotype was found many times. The CDR3 sequence: CSVEVRTITDTQYF. CDR3 in DNA: TGCAGCGTTGAAGTCAGAACAATCACAGATACGCAGTATTTT. V is TRBV29-1 and J is TRBJ2-3; D is undetermined. Between the trimmed V and J ends, which lost 1 base and 2 bases, there was a span of 10 bases. Germline V CDR1 and CDR2: SQVTM, ANQGSEA. This CDR3 is built from 14 residues.

J is TRBJ2-3 and V is TRBV7-2; D is possibly TRBD2 (6 bases). The CDR3 covers 16 residues. Per germline, CDR1 SGHTA and CDR2 FQGNSA. Deletions cut 5 bases from V and 1 base from J, with 16 bases between. DNA for the CDR3: TGTGCCAGCAGCCCGGGGGTGGGGTCTCGCACAGATACGCAGTATTTT. Encoded protein: CASSPGVGSRTDTQYF.

Only a few counts were recorded for this clonotype. This chain joins TRBV13 and TRBJ1-5; 7 nucleotides match TRBD1. J was trimmed by 6 bases and V by 3 bases; bases with no gene match: 11. Germline V gene sequence: CDR1 PRHDT, CDR2 FYEKMQ (reference sequence). The CDR3 totals 16 residues. This CDR3 reads CASSLYLQGRTQPQHF. DNA of the CDR3: TGTGCCAGCAGCTTGTACCTACAGGGGCGGACTCAGCCCCAGCATTTT.

The chain links TRBV28 to TRBJ2-3; 8 bases are a match to TRBD2. Losses at the gene ends were 3 bases for V and 0 bases for J; bases not matched to a gene: 8. Germline V lookup: CDR1 MDHEN, CDR2 SYDVKM. The CDR3 contains 17 residues. CDR3 amino acids: CASSLPISGDSTDTQYF. DNA of the CDR3: TGTGCCAGCAGTTTGCCCATTAGCGGGGATAGCACAGATACGCAGTATTTT.

This chain uses TRBV6-2 or TRBV6-3 with TRBJ2-7, with D possibly TRBD1 on 5 matching bases. The V end was cut by 6 bases, the J end by 2 bases, with 17 bases between. The V gene's germline CDR1 is MNHEY and CDR2 SVGEGT. The CDR3 consists of 15 residues. The CDR3 nucleotides are TGTGCCAGCAGCCCTCGTGAACAGGTGGCCTACGAGCAGTACTTC. Amino acids: CASSPREQVAYEQYF.

This clonotype was counted at least ten times. The J gene is TRBJ2-7, the V gene TRBV12-3 or TRBV12-4; tentative D call: TRBD1 (5 bases). The CDR3 runs 13 residues. Trimming cost V 8 bases and J 2 bases, with 13 bases left between them. CDR3 DNA sequence: TGTGCCAGCGGCAGGGTAACTCCCTACGAGCAGTACTTC. Its protein is CASGRVTPYEQYF.

This chain links TRBV20-1 with TRBJ2-3; possible D gene TRBD2, 6 bases. From germline, CDR1 is DFQATT and CDR2 SNEGSKA (reference sequence). The length of the CDR3 is 15 residues. Trimming shortened V by 6 bases and J by 0 bases, and 16 bases separated the two germline ends. CDR3 loop: CSAGLAGSSTDTQYF. CDR3 DNA: TGCAGTGCGGGGCTGGCGGGGAGTAGCACAGATACGCAGTATTTT.

This clonotype was found many times. The CDR3 region is CSVPLAGGSYEQYF. The CDR3 region has the DNA TGCAGCGTCCCACTAGCGGGAGGTTCCTACGAGCAGTACTTC. This sequence joins TRBV29-1 and TRBJ2-7; 12 bases are a match to TRBD2. The CDR3 loop spans 14 amino acids. The germline CDR1 and CDR2 sequences are SQVTM and ANQGSEA. With 6 bases clipped from V and 1 base from J, the junction kept 4 bases outside the gene matches.

This clonotype was seen more than once but under ten times. V gene TRBV4-2 combines with J gene TRBJ2-1; TRBD2 aligns across 9 bases. The V gene end was trimmed by 0 bases and the J gene end by 8 bases; junction bases not matched to a gene: 8. In germline, CDR1 is LGHNA, CDR2 YNFKEQ. This CDR3 comprises 16 residues. CDR3 coding DNA: TGTGCCAGCAGCCAAGATTGGGCTAGCGGGAACCATGAGCAGTTCTTC. It encodes CASSQDWASGNHEQFF.

The rearrangement joins TRBV5-5 to TRBJ2-5, with a weak D call TRBD2 (6 bases). The V gene's germline CDR1 is SGHKS and CDR2 YYEKEE (reference sequence). This CDR3 region has 16 residues. V was trimmed by 2 bases and J by 1 base, leaving 15 bases between them. The DNA of the CDR3 is TGTGCCAGCAGCTTTCCAGCGGGCCCGGTCCAAGAGACCCAGTACTTC. This translates into CASSFPAGPVQETQYF.

Written as DNA, the CDR3 is TGTGCCAGCAGGCGATCGGAAGCGAACACAGATACGCAGTATTTT. This encodes CASRRSEANTDTQYF. This chain joins TRBV12-3 or TRBV12-4 and TRBJ2-3; D not resolved. This CDR3 spans 15 amino acids. V was clipped by 6 bases and J by 2 bases, with 15 bases between them.

This clonotype occurred a few times. This rearrangement joins TRBV5-1 to TRBJ2-3; no definite D call. V was trimmed by 2 bases and J by 3 bases, leaving 10 bases between them. Per the germline V gene, CDR1 is SGHRS and CDR2 is YFSETQ. This CDR3 region has 14 residues. The CDR3 DNA sequence: TGCGCCAGCAGCTTCACGCTCTTAACAGATACGCAGTATTTT. Amino acids: CASSFTLLTDTQYF.

The CDR3: CASSLGGGAQETQYF. The CDR3 coding sequence is TGCGCCAGCAGCTTGGGCGGGGGAGCCCAAGAGACCCAGTACTTC. The V gene is TRBV5-1, the J gene TRBJ2-5; 7 bases are a match to TRBD2. This CDR3 has 15 amino acids. V was clipped by 0 bases and J by 1 base; unmatched bases: 3. The germline CDR1 and CDR2 sequences are SGHRS and YFSETQ.

This clonotype was counted between two and nine times. The chain carries TRBV11-2 and TRBJ2-7; TRBD2 matches 7 bases. From germline, CDR1 is SGHAT and CDR2 FQNNGV. The CDR3 is made up of 14 amino acids. J lost 3 bases, V lost 4 bases, and 6 bases had no gene match. CDR3 sequence (DNA): TGTGCCAGCAGCTGGGCGGGAGCATTCTACGAGCAGTACTTC. It is translated as CASSWAGAFYEQYF.

This clonotype has a handful of counts. CDR3 residues: CAMGGTGETQYF. CDR3 coding DNA: TGTGCCATGGGCGGGACGGGAGAGACCCAGTACTTC. The V call is TRBV10-3, the J call TRBJ2-5; D may be TRBD2 (6 bases). The CDR3 runs 12 residues. Germline CDR1 reads ENHRY; CDR2 reads SYGVKD. Trimming took off 9 bases at V and 4 bases at J, with 12 bases between the two ends.

The table lists this clonotype with many counts. J is TRBJ2-5 and V is TRBV21-1; the DNA was not compared with TRBD1, the D call given in the table. TRBV21-1 represents a pseudogene. This CDR3 comprises 15 residues. Written as DNA, the CDR3 is TGTGCCAGCAGCAAATCGAGGACAGGGAGCGAGACCCAGTACTTC. Its protein product is CASSKSRTGSETQYF.

This clonotype has a handful of counts. J is TRBJ2-3 and V is TRBV28; 7 nucleotides line up with TRBD1. This CDR3 is 14 amino acids long. V dropped 4 bases and J dropped 1; count of bases not matched to a gene: 2. Per the germline V gene, CDR1 is MDHEN and CDR2 is SYDVKM. The CDR3 sequence: CASSYRGGTDTQYF. The CDR3 coding sequence is TGTGCCAGCAGTTACAGGGGTGGCACAGATACGCAGTATTTT. Filled out from reference TRBV28 and TRBJ2-3, the complete variable domain reads DVKVTQSSRYLVKRTGEKVFLECVQDMDHENMFWYRQDPGLGLRLIYFSYDVKMKEKGDIPEGYSVSREKKERFSLILESASTNQTSMYLCASSYRGGTDTQYFGPGTRLTVL.

This clonotype occurred once. The chain joins TRBV7-9 to TRBJ2-1; D is ambiguous. This CDR3 spans 14 amino acids. V was cut by 6 bases and J by 14 bases, with 23 bases left in between. Per the germline V gene, CDR1 is SEHNR and CDR2 is FQNEAQ (reference sequence). The CDR3 DNA reads as TGTGCCAGCAGATTCTTCGGGCAGCAGGCGGAAAAGTTCTTC. It specifies CASRFFGQQAEKFF.

This clonotype was observed many times. The gene calls are TRBV7-3 and TRBJ2-3, with 10 bases lining up with TRBD2. The CDR3 is 17 amino acids. After removal of 5 bases from V and 0 bases from J, the junction contained 8 bases not matched to a gene. Per germline, CDR1 SGHTA and CDR2 FQGTGA. The chain's CDR3 is CASSPTSGMTSTDTQYF. The CDR3, as DNA: TGTGCCAGCAGCCCAACTAGCGGGATGACTAGCACAGATACGCAGTATTTT.

Note on this clonotype: The junction does not match germline at one end; this may be a read error. This chain connects TRBV12-3 or TRBV12-4 to TRBJ2-2; D gene ambiguous. The CDR3 has 15 residues. CDR3 bases: TGTACCAGCAGTTTTGAAGTGTATGGCACCGGGGAGCTGTTTTTT. It translates to CTSSFEVYGTGELFF.

The chain joins TRBV6-2 or TRBV6-3 to TRBJ2-1, with TRBD2 identical over 12 bases. Unmatched junction bases numbered 4, after V lost 6 bases and J lost 7 bases. Germline CDR1 MNHEY, CDR2 SVGEGT. The CDR3 runs to 14 residues. The CDR3 DNA reads TGTGCCAGCAGCGATGGACTAGCGGGGAATGAGCAGTTCTTC. Its protein product is CASSDGLAGNEQFF.

CDR3 DNA: TGTGCCAGCAGTCATGACAGGGCTGAGCAGTTCTTC. Encoded protein: CASSHDRAEQFF. This chain uses TRBV7-3 with TRBJ2-1; 7 nucleotides align to TRBD1. V shed 6 bases, J shed 9 bases, and the junction held 5 bases outside the gene matches. CDR1 is SGHTA, CDR2 FQGTGA, per germline. The CDR3 has 12 amino acids. Full variable domain (outside the CDR3, taken from reference TRBV7-3 and TRBJ2-1): GAGVSQTPSNKVTEKGKYVELRCDPISGHTALYWYRQSLGQGPEFLIYFQGTGAADDSGLPNDRFFAVRPEGSVSTLKIQRTERGDSAVYLCASSHDRAEQFFGPGTRLTVL.

The CDR3 sequence is CASSLTGDNQPQHF. CDR3 DNA: TGTGCCAGCAGCTTAACAGGGGACAATCAGCCCCAGCATTTT. This chain links TRBV7-6 with TRBJ1-5, with TRBD1 matching 7 bases. This CDR3 has 14 residues. The trim removed 2 bases at V and 3 bases at J, leaving 1 base unmatched. Germline CDR1 SGHVS, CDR2 FNYEAQ.

This clonotype was seen at least ten times. This chain links TRBV29-1 with TRBJ1-1; possible D gene TRBD1, 5 bases. Trimming removed 2 bases at V and 3 bases at J, with 13 bases between. The CDR3 sequence is 14 residues long. CDR1 is SQVTM, CDR2 ANQGSEA, per germline. CDR3 in DNA: TGCAGCGTTGAACTAGGGGCCAGGCACACTGAAGCTTTCTTT. It specifies CSVELGARHTEAFF.

This chain uses TRBV5-1 with TRBJ2-1, with 12 nucleotides matching TRBD2. The CDR3 runs 16 residues. V lost 2 bases and J lost 7; bases outside the gene matches: 7. Germline-derived CDR1 and CDR2 are SGHRS and YFSETQ. Here the CDR3 reads CASSFELAGGWNEQFF. CDR3 DNA: TGCGCCAGCAGCTTCGAACTAGCGGGAGGTTGGAATGAGCAGTTCTTC.